The rows below give T cell receptor beta chains drawn from one sample of a study of shared clonotypes between healthy human individuals. Clones were read by immunoSEQ multiplex PCR, and TCRdb kept only the in-frame ones, dropping some. The top ten clones hold 0.4% to 0.55% of a sample with over 1.5 million clones, 95% to 99% of them seen once. The sequenced sample was naive CD4+ T cells sorted from blood. The receptors come from a man aged 25-45 years in good health. Both conserved end residues are part of each CDR3.

v_call cdr3_aa
TRBV18 CASSLSAAYNEQFF
TRBV6-1 CASSEGAGTRVYNEQFF
TRBV28 CASSLDSVVETQYF
TRBV7-8 CASSLTGEQFF
TRBV6-4 CASRPGTSFPYGYTF
TRBV7-9 CASSQLGGWMTYEGYTF
TRBV13 CASSLSRGQPQHF
TRBV7-6 CASSLNEKLFF
TRBV15 CATSGGSTGVQETQYF
TRBV9 CASSVAGGPFGELFF
TRBV5-4 CASSLKHPYEQYF